The entry below describes one T cell receptor beta chain. This clone's antigen is unknown. No quality values exist for individual bases; no much larger clone is one base distant. The CDR3 starts with the cysteine, ends with the phenylalanine, and has 15 residues. Just the 45-base CDR3 DNA is kept, in frame starting at base 1. From the germline V gene (reference sequence), CDR1 is GTSNPN and CDR2 is SVGIG. At the junction V is shortened by 0 bases and J by 0 bases, with 12 bases in between. TCRbeta CDR3 regions were amplified from genomic DNA by means of the immunoSEQ Assay, a bias-controlled multiplex PCR. Concerning the study's data processing: Nucleated cell counts per sample were estimated from amplification of reference gene primers within the assay. To quantify the absolute abundance of each unique TCRbeta CDR3 rearrangement, sequence reads were collapsed and filtered. For each sample, productive Simpson clonality was calculated by taking the square root of Simpson's diversity index across productive rearrangements. Sourced from immuneACCESS, this table was stored by TCRdb with only in-frame sequences that have V and J called. A share of the clones is absent; for the studies checked, an unresolved V gene accounts for under half, and the remainder has no known explanation. V, J and clone size are taken as reported in that table, and D and trimming were inferred from the DNA itself. This sample gives hundreds of thousands of clones in total; 85% to 90% of them show up just once. The ten largest clones represent approximately 3.7% of the sample.

The sample originates from a study of blood T cell repertoires in COVID-19 (dated by TCRdb to between 2020 and 2021). Background for the entire study: Samples covering the acute and convalescent phases of COVID-19 were provided by collaborators in the United States, Italy and Spain. The material from the prospective study consisted of cDNA or gDNA derived from T cells, B-cell-depleted T cells, or PBMCs. Deeply sampled blood TCRbeta repertoires from subjects exposed to, actively infected with, or recovered from COVID-19 were included in the dataset. The repertoires were released in a freely available public database meant as a resource for research on the immune response to SARS-CoV-2. Samples were obtained from the ongoing ImmuneRACE study (first 160 participants) and from 1,254 subjects provided by 6 global collaborators. A de-identified subject ID, COVID-19 status, age in years and sex were almost always included in the sample metadata. HLA class I and class II types, where available, came from metadata supplied by the sample provider rather than from assay-based typing. On the study overall, not on this receptor specifically: How much clinical and demographic metadata was included differed by source and by participant, and the metadata was provided uncurated.

Participants in the prospective study were aged roughly 18 to 90 years, lived in 24 United States geographic areas, and enrolled through a virtual design. In the prospective study, cohorts were assigned on the basis of participant-reported clinical history obtained from a screening survey and a study questionnaire. For ImmuneRACE Cohort 3, a participant was defined as recovered based on two consecutive negative NP/OP PCR tests, clearance by a healthcare professional, or resolution of symptoms. Mobile phlebotomists in the prospective study collected whole blood, serum and a nasopharyngeal or oropharyngeal swab from every participant. Over a 2-month period, participants in the prospective study had the option of providing additional blood draws and questionnaires. Before DNA extraction, prospective study blood samples were shipped either frozen or at room temperature.

The chain was built from TRBV30 and TRBJ2-7; TRBD1 is perhaps the D gene, given 5 matching bases. The clonotype originates from a woman aged 25 to 39 who had recovered from COVID-19. Sequencing was carried out using PBMCs or T cells enriched from blood (not recorded which). The CDR3 reads CAWSVPRVPSYEQYF. The DNA sequence reads TGTGCCTGGAGTGTACCCAGGGTACCCTCCTACGAGCAGTACTTC. The CDR3, completed at both ends by the reference TRBV30 and TRBJ2-7 genes, gives the full variable domain SQTIHQWPATLVQPVGSPLSLECTVEGTSNPNLYWYRQAAGRGLQLLFYSVGIGQISSEVPQNLSASRPQDRQFILSSKKLLLSDSGFYLCAWSVPRVPSYEQYFGPGTRLTVT.